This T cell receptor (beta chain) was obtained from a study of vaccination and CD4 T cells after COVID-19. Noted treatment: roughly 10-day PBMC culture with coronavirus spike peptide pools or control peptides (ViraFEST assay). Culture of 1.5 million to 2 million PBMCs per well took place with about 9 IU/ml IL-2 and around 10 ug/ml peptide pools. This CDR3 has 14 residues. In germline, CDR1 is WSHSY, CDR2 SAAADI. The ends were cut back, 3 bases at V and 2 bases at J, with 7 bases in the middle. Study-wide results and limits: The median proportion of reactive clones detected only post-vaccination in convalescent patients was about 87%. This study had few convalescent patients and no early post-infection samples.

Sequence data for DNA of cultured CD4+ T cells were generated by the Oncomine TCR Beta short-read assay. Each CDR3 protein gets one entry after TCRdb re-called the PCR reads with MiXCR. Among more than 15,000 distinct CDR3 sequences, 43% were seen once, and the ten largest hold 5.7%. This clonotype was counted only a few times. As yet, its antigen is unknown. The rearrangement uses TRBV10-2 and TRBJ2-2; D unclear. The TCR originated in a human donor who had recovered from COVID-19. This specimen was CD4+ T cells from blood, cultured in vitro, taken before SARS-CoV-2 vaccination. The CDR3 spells CASSDIGNTGELFF. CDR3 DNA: TGCGCCAGCAGTGACATCGGTAACACCGGGGAGCTGTTTTTT.